What follows are 32 T cell receptor beta chains derived from one specimen sequenced in a study of blood T cells in healthy people across ages. Primed by a sample-barcoded 5' primer and a J-beta primer mix, a second PCR proceeded for roughly 7 to 11 cycles. In TCRdb, the 5' RACE reads were re-called with MiXCR into one record per CDR3 protein. Among about 770,000 distinct CDR3 sequences listed, more than 40% were seen once. The sequencing input was blood. These receptors were taken from a man aged 55 to 70 in good health.

This clonotype was seen ten or more times. J is TRBJ2-5 and V is TRBV20-1, with a possible D match to TRBD2 (6 bases). V lost 3 bases to trimming and J lost 1 base, with 6 bases between them. This CDR3 has 12 residues. The germline V gene has CDR1 DFQATT and CDR2 SNEGSKA (reference sequence). CDR3 loop: CSARGGQETQYF. As DNA, the CDR3 is TGCAGTGCTAGGGGGGGCCAAGAGACCCAGTACTTC.

Ten or more counts support this clonotype. This chain uses TRBV7-2 with TRBJ2-7; D is possibly TRBD1 or TRBD2 (5 bases each). The CDR3 is made up of 11 amino acids. V lost 5 bases to trimming and J lost 6 bases, with 8 bases between them. Germline CDR1 and CDR2: SGHTA and FQGNSA. CDR3 in amino acids: CASSEGPEQYF. The CDR3 region has the DNA TGTGCCAGCAGCGAGGGGCCCGAGCAGTACTTC.

The V and J genes are TRBV7-2 and TRBJ2-7; maybe TRBD1 (6 bases). The CDR3 covers 14 residues. V lost 4 bases to trimming and J lost 3 bases, with 13 bases between them. Germline V CDR1 and CDR2: SGHTA, FQGNSA. The CDR3 coding sequence is TGTGCCAGCAGCTACAGGGTCCTCCTCTACGAGCAGTACTTC. Protein product: CASSYRVLLYEQYF.

The chain links TRBV27 to TRBJ1-1; D unclear. Trimming left V 0 bases short and J 1 base short, with 9 bases between. CDR1 is MNHEY, CDR2 SMNVEV, per germline (reference sequence). The CDR3 extends over 15 amino acids. DNA for the CDR3: TGTGCCAGCAGTTTATCAGGGCTCCCGAACACTGAAGCTTTCTTT. Amino acid sequence: CASSLSGLPNTEAFF.

Concerning this clonotype itself: An end of the junction differs from the germline gene, which may be a read error. V usage is TRBV9 and J usage is TRBJ2-5, with D perhaps assigned TRBD1 or TRBD2 (5 bases each). The DNA end is a closer match to TRBJ2-7, so the J assignment may be wrong. Germline CDR1 SGDLS, CDR2 YYNGEE. This CDR3 region has 13 residues. CDR3 sequence reads: CANSPGTVYEQYF. Written as DNA, the CDR3 is TGTGCCAACAGCCCCGGGACGGTCTACGAGCAGTACTTC.

The chain combines TRBV20-1 with TRBJ2-3; 7 bases map to TRBD1. This CDR3 has 15 amino acids. Looked up from germline, CDR1 is DFQATT and CDR2 is SNEGSKA (reference sequence). The V gene end was trimmed by 2 bases and the J gene end by 2 bases; junction bases not matched to a gene: 7. CDR3: CSARQDRTYTDTQYF. The CDR3 DNA follows: TGCAGTGCTAGACAGGACAGGACTTACACAGATACGCAGTATTTT.

The V call is TRBV18, the J call TRBJ2-7; D remains ambiguous. The CDR3 has 15 amino acids. V lost 2 bases and J 0 bases, leaving 11 bases between the germline ends. Germline CDR1 is KGHSH and CDR2 is LQKENI. CDR3 amino acids: CASSPTDVSSYEQYF. The CDR3, as DNA: TGTGCCAGCTCACCAACGGACGTGAGCTCCTACGAGCAGTACTTC.

The chain carries TRBV7-2 and TRBJ2-7; D is ambiguous. Germline CDR1 reads SGHTA; CDR2 reads FQGNSA. V lost 1 base and J 2 bases, leaving 6 bases between the germline ends. The CDR3 loop spans 13 amino acids. The CDR3 coding sequence is TGTGCCAGCAGCTTAGACCAAGCCTACGAGCAGTACTTC. It encodes CASSLDQAYEQYF. Looking up the rest from reference TRBV7-2 and TRBJ2-7 gives the full variable domain: GAGVSQSPSNKVTEKGKDVELRCDPISGHTALYWYRQSLGQGLEFLIYFQGNSAPDKSGLPSDRFSAERTGGSVSTLTIQRTQQEDSAVYLCASSLDQAYEQYFGPGTRLTVT.

This chain joins TRBV6-2 or TRBV6-3 and TRBJ2-1, with 8 bases that match TRBD1. Germline CDR1 reads MNHEY; CDR2 reads SVGEGT. The junction had 10 bases not matched to a gene; V was cut back by 5 bases and J by 4 bases. The CDR3 spans 16 residues. CDR3 loop: CASSLDRGEFYNEQFF. CDR3 nucleotide sequence: TGTGCCAGCAGTCTTGACAGGGGCGAATTTTACAATGAGCAGTTCTTC.

This clonotype was counted between two and nine times. The V call is TRBV20-1, the J call TRBJ1-2; 9 bases match TRBD1. Trimming cost V 4 bases and J 4 bases; bases outside gene matches: 4. Germline assignment: CDR1 DFQATT and CDR2 SNEGSKA (reference sequence). This CDR3 contains 13 residues. CDR3 bases: TGCAGTGCTAAGGACAGGGGAAGCTATGGCTACACCTTC. It specifies CSAKDRGSYGYTF.

The CDR3 is CASSQGLKNSGANVLTF. The CDR3 DNA reads as TGCGCCAGCAGCCAAGGGTTGAAGAACTCTGGGGCCAACGTCCTGACTTTC. The V gene is TRBV4-1, the J gene TRBJ2-6; D call uncertain. Germline CDR1 MGHRA, CDR2 YSYEKL. The length of the CDR3 is 17 residues. The germline V and J ends were trimmed by 1 base and 0 bases, with 10 bases remaining between them.

This chain connects TRBV5-1 to TRBJ2-1; 7 bases line up with TRBD1. Germline V gives CDR1 SGHRS, CDR2 YFSETQ. The CDR3 covers 14 residues. J lost 5 bases, V lost 4 bases, and 6 bases had no gene match. The CDR3 nucleotides read TGCGCCAGCAGCAGGGGGCAGGCAGACAATGAGCAGTTCTTC. Translated: CASSRGQADNEQFF.

The J gene is TRBJ1-2, the V gene TRBV2; D is unclear. Deletions cut 3 bases from V and 1 base from J, with 9 bases between. The CDR3 consists of 14 residues. From germline, CDR1 is SNHLY and CDR2 FYNNEI. CDR3 sequence (DNA): TGTGCCAGCAGTGACGTACCCGTTAACTATGGCTACACCTTC. Its translation: CASSDVPVNYGYTF. The whole variable domain, remainder taken from reference TRBV2 and TRBJ1-2, is EPEVTQTPSHQVTQMGQEVILRCVPISNHLYFYWYRQILGQKVEFLVSFYNNEISEKSEIFDDQFSVERPDGSNFTLKIRSTKLEDSAMYFCASSDVPVNYGYTFGSGTRLTVV.

This chain uses TRBV6-1 with TRBJ2-5; tentatively, D is TRBD1 or TRBD2 (5 bases each). The CDR3 consists of 18 residues. Trimming took off 5 bases at V and 0 bases at J, with 22 bases between the two ends. The germline V gene has CDR1 MNHNS and CDR2 SASEGT. CDR3 loop: CASSRGGPLGEYQETQYF. In nucleotides, the CDR3 is TGTGCCAGCAGTCGTGGCGGGCCTCTAGGGGAATACCAAGAGACCCAGTACTTC.

This clonotype was counted a few times. The chain uses TRBV10-3 and TRBJ2-5; D remains unclear. From germline, CDR1 is ENHRY and CDR2 SYGVKD. V dropped 7 bases and J dropped 3 bases, with 12 bases sitting between them. CDR3 size: 13 residues. The CDR3 protein is CAIKESSEETQYF. The CDR3, as DNA: TGTGCCATCAAGGAGAGTTCGGAAGAGACCCAGTACTTC.

J is TRBJ2-7 and V is TRBV7-6; D possibly corresponds to TRBD1 (6 bases). Germline CDR1 and CDR2: SGHVS and FNYEAQ. The CDR3 covers 14 residues. The V gene lost 1 base and the J gene lost 5 bases, with 12 bases spanning the gap. CDR3 nucleotides: TGTGCCAGCAGCTTAGGGGACACGGGCCACGAGCAGTACTTC. Amino acid sequence: CASSLGDTGHEQYF.

The gene calls are TRBV4-1 and TRBJ1-4, with D hard to call. Germline V CDR1 and CDR2: MGHRA, YSYEKL. The CDR3 is 17 residues long. Trimming took off 2 bases at V and 0 bases at J, with 13 bases between the two ends. CDR3 region: CASSQNPPSATNEKLFF. The CDR3, as DNA: TGCGCCAGCAGCCAAAACCCACCGAGCGCAACTAATGAAAAACTGTTTTTT.

The chain is built from TRBV20-1 and TRBJ2-4; tentatively, D is TRBD1 (6 bases). Germline V gene lookup returns CDR1 DFQATT and CDR2 SNEGSKA (reference sequence). The length of the CDR3 is 13 residues. V dropped 5 bases and J dropped 0 bases, with 8 bases sitting between them. The CDR3 DNA sequence: TGCAGTGCTCAACAGGGAGCCAAAAACATTCAGTACTTC. It encodes CSAQQGAKNIQYF.

This clonotype was seen a few times. The chain combines TRBV12-3 or TRBV12-4 with TRBJ2-6, with D perhaps TRBD2 (5 bases). The V gene lost 7 bases and the J gene lost 0 bases, with 19 bases spanning the gap. The CDR3 consists of 18 residues. This CDR3 reads CASTLTGKRGSGANVLTF. DNA for the CDR3: TGTGCCAGCACCTTGACGGGGAAACGGGGCTCTGGGGCCAACGTCCTGACTTTC.

A few counts support this clonotype. V usage is TRBV14 and J usage is TRBJ2-2; 10 positions match TRBD1. Germline trimming cut 2 bases from V and 5 bases from J; bases unmatched to any gene: 14. Germline V gene lookup returns CDR1 SGHDN and CDR2 FVKESK. This CDR3 spans 19 amino acids. CDR3 DNA sequence: TGTGCCAGCAGCCAACAAAGGCCGGGGACAGGGGTAAAGACCGGGGAGCTGTTTTTT. This codes for CASSQQRPGTGVKTGELFF.

The V call is TRBV7-9, the J call TRBJ2-7, with D hard to call. The V and J ends lost 2 bases and 2 bases respectively, with 10 bases between them. CDR3 length: 14 amino acids. In germline, CDR1 is SEHNR, CDR2 FQNEAQ (reference sequence). In DNA, the CDR3 is TGTGCCAGCAGCTTATTGCAGGCCCCCTACGAGCAGTACTTC. It translates to CASSLLQAPYEQYF. The variable domain in full, completed from reference TRBV7-9 and TRBJ2-7, reads DTGVSQNPRHKITKRGQNVTFRCDPISEHNRLYWYRQTLGQGPEFLTYFQNEAQLEKSRLLSDRFSAERPKGSFSTLEIQRTEQGDSAMYLCASSLLQAPYEQYFGPGTRLTVT.

This clonotype turned up a few times. The chain joins TRBV13 to TRBJ2-5; TRBD2 matches at 14 bases. CDR3 size: 17 residues. Germline V CDR1 and CDR2: PRHDT, FYEKMQ (reference sequence). With V trimmed by 4 bases and J by 5 bases, 9 bases remained unmatched. CDR3 sequence reads: CASSSQTSGGAWETQYF. DNA of the CDR3: TGTGCCAGCAGCTCCCAGACTAGCGGGGGGGCCTGGGAGACCCAGTACTTC. Full variable domain (missing parts from reference TRBV13 and TRBJ2-5): AAGVIQSPRHLIKEKRETATLKCYPIPRHDTVYWYQQGPGQDPQFLISFYEKMQSDKGSIPDRFSAQQFSDYHSELNMSSLELGDSALYFCASSSQTSGGAWETQYFGPGTRLLVL.

This clonotype was picked up a small number of times. CDR3 sequence: CSAQMGRGASYEQYF. Here the CDR3 DNA reads TGCAGTGCTCAGATGGGGCGGGGGGCCTCCTACGAGCAGTACTTC. V and J are TRBV20-1 and TRBJ2-7; 8 bases agree with TRBD2. This CDR3 spans 15 amino acids. Germline V gives CDR1 DFQATT, CDR2 SNEGSKA (reference sequence). Losses at the gene ends were 5 bases for V and 0 bases for J; bases not matched to a gene: 9.

Only one count was recorded for this clonotype. This chain uses TRBV10-3 with TRBJ1-1; 7 positions match TRBD1. The CDR3 sequence is 14 residues long. Germline CDR1 ENHRY, CDR2 SYGVKD. V was clipped by 5 bases and J by 5 bases; unmatched bases: 8. The CDR3 region is CAISSQQGGTEAFF. DNA for the CDR3: TGTGCCATCAGTTCACAGCAGGGGGGGACTGAAGCTTTCTTT.

The chain employs TRBV9 and TRBJ2-5; perhaps D is TRBD1 or TRBD2 (7 bases each). The germline V gene encodes CDR1 SGDLS and CDR2 YYNGEE. Trimming shortened V by 4 bases and J by 4 bases, and 17 bases separated the two germline ends. CDR3 length: 15 residues. The CDR3: CASSSGQGGRETQYF. The CDR3 DNA reads as TGTGCCAGCAGCTCGGGGCAGGGGGGGAGAGAGACCCAGTACTTC.

This sequence joins TRBV7-9 and TRBJ2-7; TRBD1 matches at 11 bases. The closer fit of TRBJ2-5 to the DNA end suggests the J call may be wrong. Germline V gives CDR1 SEHNR, CDR2 FQNEAQ (reference sequence). The CDR3 runs to 15 residues. CDR3 sequence reads: CASSNWDRGSETQYF. Written as DNA, the CDR3 is TGTGCCAGCAGCAACTGGGACAGGGGGTCAGAGACCCAGTACTTC.

The chain has TRBV15 and TRBJ1-1; D unclear. Germline-derived CDR1 and CDR2 are LNHNV and YYDKDF (reference sequence). The CDR3 contains 13 residues. V dropped 5 bases and J dropped 0 bases, with 7 bases sitting between them. CDR3 DNA: TGTGCCACCAGCCGTCACATGAACACTGAAGCTTTCTTT. This gives the protein CATSRHMNTEAFF.

In its sample, this clonotype was seen many times. The genes are TRBV13 and TRBJ2-7, with 10 bases identical to TRBD1. Germline trimming cut 4 bases from V and 2 bases from J; bases unmatched to any gene: 5. Germline V lookup: CDR1 PRHDT, CDR2 FYEKMQ (reference sequence). The CDR3 has 15 amino acids. CDR3 coding DNA: TGTGCCAGCAGCTACCGGGACAGGGGCGCCTACGAGCAGTACTTC. Translating it yields CASSYRDRGAYEQYF.

The J gene is TRBJ2-7, the V gene TRBV10-2; D is tentatively TRBD1 or TRBD2 (5 bases each). The CDR3 covers 13 residues. CDR1 and CDR2 (germline): WSHSY, SAAADI. V was trimmed by 4 bases and J by 2 bases, leaving 9 bases between them. The CDR3 protein is CASSVGEPYEQYF. Written as DNA, the CDR3 is TGCGCCAGCAGTGTGGGGGAGCCCTACGAGCAGTACTTC.

In this sample, this clonotype turned up a few times. The chain links TRBV15 to TRBJ2-1; 9 bases map to TRBD2. CDR3 length equals 15 residues. With V trimmed by 2 bases and J by 5 bases, 4 bases remained unmatched. Germline CDR1 and CDR2: LNHNV and YYDKDF (reference sequence). The CDR3 DNA sequence: TGTGCCACCAGCAGACTAGCGGGGATCAACAATGAGCAGTTCTTC. Translating it yields CATSRLAGINNEQFF.

This chain connects TRBV20-1 to TRBJ2-4; D might be TRBD1 or TRBD2, each matching 5 bases. The DNA end favors TRBJ2-7, so the J call may be wrong. The V gene's germline CDR1 is DFQATT and CDR2 SNEGSKA (reference sequence). The CDR3 is 13 residues long. CDR3 protein: CSARGGTVYEQYF. Written as DNA, the CDR3 is TGCAGTGCTAGAGGGGGGACGGTTTACGAGCAGTACTTC.

This clonotype has more than one count but fewer than ten. The gene calls are TRBV14 and TRBJ2-1, with D possibly matching TRBD1 (6 bases). This CDR3 comprises 18 residues. The V end lost 4 bases, the J end lost 2 bases, and 21 bases lay between the germline ends. Germline assignment: CDR1 SGHDN and CDR2 FVKESK. The CDR3 coding sequence is TGTGCCAGCAGCCGACAAATGGGACATCTGGACACCTACAATGAGCAGTTCTTC. Its translation: CASSRQMGHLDTYNEQFF.